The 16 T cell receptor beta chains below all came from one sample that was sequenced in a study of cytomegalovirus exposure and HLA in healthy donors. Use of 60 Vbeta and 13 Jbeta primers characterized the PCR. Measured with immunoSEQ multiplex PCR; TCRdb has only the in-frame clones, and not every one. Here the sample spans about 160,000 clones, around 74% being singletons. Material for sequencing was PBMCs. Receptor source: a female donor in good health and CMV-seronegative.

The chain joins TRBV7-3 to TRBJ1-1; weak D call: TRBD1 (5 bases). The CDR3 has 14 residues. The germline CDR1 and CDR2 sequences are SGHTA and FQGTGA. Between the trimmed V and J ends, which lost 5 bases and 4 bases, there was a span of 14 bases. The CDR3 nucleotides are TGTGCCAGCAGCCTTGGGGGGGGAAGCACTGAAGCTTTCTTT. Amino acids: CASSLGGGSTEAFF.

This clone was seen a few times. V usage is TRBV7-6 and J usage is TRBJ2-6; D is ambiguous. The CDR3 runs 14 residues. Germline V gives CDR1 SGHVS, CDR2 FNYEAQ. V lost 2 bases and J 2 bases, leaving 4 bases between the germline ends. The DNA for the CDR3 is TGTGCCAGCAGCTTATCTACTGGGGCCAACGTCCTGACTTTC. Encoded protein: CASSLSTGANVLTF.

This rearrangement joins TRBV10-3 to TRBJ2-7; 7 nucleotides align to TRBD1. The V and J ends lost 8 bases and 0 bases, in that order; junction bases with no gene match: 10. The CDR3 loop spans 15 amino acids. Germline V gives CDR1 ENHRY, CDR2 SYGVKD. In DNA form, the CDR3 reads TGTGCCATCGGGTGGGGACAGATGAGCTCCTACGAGCAGTACTTC. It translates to CAIGWGQMSSYEQYF.

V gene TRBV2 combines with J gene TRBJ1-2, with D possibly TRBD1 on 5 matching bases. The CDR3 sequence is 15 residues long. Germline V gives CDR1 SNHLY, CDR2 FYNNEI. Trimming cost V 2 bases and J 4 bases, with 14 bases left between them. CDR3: CASSEIGRAIYGYTF. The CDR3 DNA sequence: TGTGCCAGCAGTGAAATTGGCAGGGCCATCTATGGCTACACCTTC.

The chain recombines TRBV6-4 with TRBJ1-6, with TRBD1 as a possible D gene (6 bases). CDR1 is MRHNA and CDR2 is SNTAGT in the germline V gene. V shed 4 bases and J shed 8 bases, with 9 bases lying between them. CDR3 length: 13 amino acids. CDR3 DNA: TGTGCCAGCAGTGCACAGGGAGATTCACCCCTCCACTTT. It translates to CASSAQGDSPLHF.

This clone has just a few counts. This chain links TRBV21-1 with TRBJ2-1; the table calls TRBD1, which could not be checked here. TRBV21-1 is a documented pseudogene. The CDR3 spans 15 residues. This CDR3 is CASSRGQGFNNEQFF. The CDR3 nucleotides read TGTGCCAGCAGCAGGGGACAGGGATTCAACAATGAGCAGTTCTTC.

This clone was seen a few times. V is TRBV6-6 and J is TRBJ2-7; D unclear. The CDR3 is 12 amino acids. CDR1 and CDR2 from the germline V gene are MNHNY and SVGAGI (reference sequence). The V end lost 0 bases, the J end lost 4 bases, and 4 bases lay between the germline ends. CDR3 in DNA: TGTGCCAGCAGTTACTCTCGGTACGAGCAGTACTTC. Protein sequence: CASSYSRYEQYF.

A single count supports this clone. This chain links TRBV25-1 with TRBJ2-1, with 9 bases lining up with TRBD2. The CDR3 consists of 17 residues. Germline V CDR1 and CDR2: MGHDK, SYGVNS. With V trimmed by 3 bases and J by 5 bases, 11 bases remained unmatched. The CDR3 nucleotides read TGTGCCAGCAGTGAGGGGCGGGCCAGCGGGGGGAACAATGAGCAGTTCTTC. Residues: CASSEGRASGGNNEQFF.

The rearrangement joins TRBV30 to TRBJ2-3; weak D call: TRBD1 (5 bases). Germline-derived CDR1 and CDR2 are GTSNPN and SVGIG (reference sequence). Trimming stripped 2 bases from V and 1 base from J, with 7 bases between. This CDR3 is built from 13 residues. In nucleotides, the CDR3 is TGTGCCTGGAGTCCCAGGGGCACAGATACGCAGTATTTT. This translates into CAWSPRGTDTQYF.

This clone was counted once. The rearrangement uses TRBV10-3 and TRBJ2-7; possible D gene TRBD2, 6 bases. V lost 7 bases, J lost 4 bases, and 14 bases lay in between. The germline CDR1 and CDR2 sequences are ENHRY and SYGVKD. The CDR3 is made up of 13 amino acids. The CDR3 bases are TGTGCCATCACCCAGGACTATTCGTACGAGCAGTACTTC. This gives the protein CAITQDYSYEQYF.

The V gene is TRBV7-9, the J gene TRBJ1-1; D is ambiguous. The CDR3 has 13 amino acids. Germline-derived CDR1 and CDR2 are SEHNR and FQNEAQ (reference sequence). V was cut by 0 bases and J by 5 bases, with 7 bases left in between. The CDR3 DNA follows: TGTGCCAGCAGCTTAGCAGGGAGGACTGAAGCTTTCTTT. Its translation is CASSLAGRTEAFF.

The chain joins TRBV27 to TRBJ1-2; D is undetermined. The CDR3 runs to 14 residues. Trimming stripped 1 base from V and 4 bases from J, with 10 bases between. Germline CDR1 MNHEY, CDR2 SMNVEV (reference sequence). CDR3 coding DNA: TGTGCCAGCAGTTTATTCGGCAGCGGCTATGGCTACACCTTC. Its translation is CASSLFGSGYGYTF.

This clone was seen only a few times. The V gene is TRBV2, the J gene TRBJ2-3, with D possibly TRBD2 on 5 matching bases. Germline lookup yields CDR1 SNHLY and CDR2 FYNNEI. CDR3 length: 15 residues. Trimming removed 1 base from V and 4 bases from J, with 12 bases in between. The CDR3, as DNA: TGTGCCAGCAGTGAAGTCGACTTCGGGGCAGATACGCAGTATTTT. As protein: CASSEVDFGADTQYF.

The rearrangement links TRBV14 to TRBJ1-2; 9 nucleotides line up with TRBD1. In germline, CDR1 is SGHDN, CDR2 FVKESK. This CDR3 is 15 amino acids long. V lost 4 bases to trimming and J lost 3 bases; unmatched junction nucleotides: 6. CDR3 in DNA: TGTGCCAGCAGCCTACCCGGGACAGGGTACTATGGCTACACCTTC. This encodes CASSLPGTGYYGYTF.

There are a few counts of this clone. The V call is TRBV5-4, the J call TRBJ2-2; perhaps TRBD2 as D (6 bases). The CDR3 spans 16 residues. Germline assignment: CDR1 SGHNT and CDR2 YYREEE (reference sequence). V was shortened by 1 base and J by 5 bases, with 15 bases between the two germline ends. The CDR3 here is CASSLTIGGVTGELFF. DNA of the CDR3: TGTGCCAGCAGCTTGACGATCGGCGGGGTTACCGGGGAGCTGTTTTTT. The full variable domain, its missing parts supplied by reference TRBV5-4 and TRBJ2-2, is ETGVTQSPTHLIKTRGQQVTLRCSSQSGHNTVSWYQQALGQGPQFIFQYYREEENGRGNFPPRFSGLQFPNYSSELNVNALELDDSALYLCASSLTIGGVTGELFFGEGSRLTVL.

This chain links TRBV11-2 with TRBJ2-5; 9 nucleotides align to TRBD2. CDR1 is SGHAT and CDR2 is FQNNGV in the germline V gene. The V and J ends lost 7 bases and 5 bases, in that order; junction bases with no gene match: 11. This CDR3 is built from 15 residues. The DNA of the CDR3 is TGTGCCAGCACCCCTGGGGTAGCGGGGGCCGAGACCCAGTACTTC. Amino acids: CASTPGVAGAETQYF. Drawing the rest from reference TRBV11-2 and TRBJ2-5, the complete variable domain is EAGVAQSPRYKIIEKRQSVAFWCNPISGHATLYWYQQILGQGPKLLIQFQNNGVVDDSQLPKDRFSAERLKGVDSTLKIQPAKLEDSAVYLCASTPGVAGAETQYFGPGTRLLVL.